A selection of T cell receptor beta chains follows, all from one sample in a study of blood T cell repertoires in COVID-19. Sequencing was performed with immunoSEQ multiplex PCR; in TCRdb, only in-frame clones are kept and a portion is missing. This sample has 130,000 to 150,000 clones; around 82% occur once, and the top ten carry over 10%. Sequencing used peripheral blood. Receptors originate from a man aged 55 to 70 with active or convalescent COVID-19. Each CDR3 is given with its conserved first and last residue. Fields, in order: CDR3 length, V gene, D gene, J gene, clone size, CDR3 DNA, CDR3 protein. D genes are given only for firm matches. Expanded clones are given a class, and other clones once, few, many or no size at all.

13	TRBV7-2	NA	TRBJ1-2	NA	TGTGCCAGCAGCGCGGGGGTCACGCTAGGCTACACCTTC	CASSAGVTLGYTF
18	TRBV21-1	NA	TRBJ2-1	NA	TGTGCCAGCAGCCCGGGACTAGCGGCAATACCATCCTACAATGAGCAGTTCTTC	CASSPGLAAIPSYNEQFF
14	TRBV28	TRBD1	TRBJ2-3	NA	TGTGCCAGCAGGTCAGGGGGAATAAGAGGCACGCAGTATTTT	CASRSGGIRGTQYF
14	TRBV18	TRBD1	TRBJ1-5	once	TGTGCCAGCTCCCTCGGGACAGGGATCCAGCCCCAGCATTTT	CASSLGTGIQPQHF
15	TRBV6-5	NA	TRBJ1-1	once	TGTGCCAGCAAAGAACGAGGAATGCATGGTACATCAGCTTTCTTT	CASKERGMHGTSAFF
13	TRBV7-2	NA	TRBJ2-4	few	TGTGCCAGCAGCTCCGGACAAGCAAACATTCAGTACTTC	CASSSGQANIQYF
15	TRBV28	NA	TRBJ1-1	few	TGTGCCAGCAGTCCCCTTCGGCTGAGGGACACTGAAGCTTTCTTT	CASSPLRLRDTEAFF
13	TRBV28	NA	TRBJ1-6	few	TGTGGCTCTGCGTCCTCCTATAATTCACCCCTCCACTTT	CGSASSYNSPLHF
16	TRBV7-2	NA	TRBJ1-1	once	TGTGCCAGCAGCTTAGGGGCAGGGGCCTTGAACACTGAAGCTTTCTTT	CASSLGAGALNTEAFF
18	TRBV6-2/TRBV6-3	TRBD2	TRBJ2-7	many	TGTGCCAGCAGTTTAAACCTTCTTAACAGCGGGAGTGCGCACGAGCAGTACTTC	CASSLNLLNSGSAHEQYF
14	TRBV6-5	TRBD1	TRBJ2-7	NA	TGTGCCAGCAGTTACTCTAGGGGGCAACACGAGCAGTACTTC	CASSYSRGQHEQYF
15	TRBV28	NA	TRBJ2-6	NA	TGTGCCACCGGGAAATCCAACTCTGGGGCCAACGTCCTGACTTTC	CATGKSNSGANVLTF
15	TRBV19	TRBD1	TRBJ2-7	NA	TGTGCCAGTAGTATGGGGACAGGGGGCGCGTTCGAGCAGTACTTC	CASSMGTGGAFEQYF
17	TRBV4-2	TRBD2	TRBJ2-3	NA	TGTGCCAGCAGCCAAGATGTACTAGCGGGACCCGCAGATACGCAGTATTTT	CASSQDVLAGPADTQYF
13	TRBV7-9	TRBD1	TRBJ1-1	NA	TGTGCCAGCAGCCGACAGGGGAACACTGAAGCTTTCTTT	CASSRQGNTEAFF
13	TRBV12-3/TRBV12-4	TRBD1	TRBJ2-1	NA	TGTGCCAGCAGAGACAACAGGGGGCATGAGCAGTTCTTC	CASRDNRGHEQFF
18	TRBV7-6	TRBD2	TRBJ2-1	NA	TGTGCCAGCAGTCCGGGACTAGCGGGAACCAGCTCCTACAATGAGCAGTTCTTC	CASSPGLAGTSSYNEQFF
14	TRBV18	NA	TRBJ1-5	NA	TGTGCCAGCTCACCGGAGGAGGGTTACCAGCCCCAGCATTTT	CASSPEEGYQPQHF
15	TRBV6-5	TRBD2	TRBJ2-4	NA	TGTGCCAGCGGACAAGCGGGGTGGGGCAAAAACATTCAGTACTTC	CASGQAGWGKNIQYF
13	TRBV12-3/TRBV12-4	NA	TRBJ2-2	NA	TGTGCCAGCAGTCTCCGGGACACCGGGGAGCTGTTTTTT	CASSLRDTGELFF
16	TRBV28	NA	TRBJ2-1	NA	TGTGCCAGCAGTTTCTCCGGACTGAGCTCCTACAATGAGCAGTTCTTC	CASSFSGLSSYNEQFF
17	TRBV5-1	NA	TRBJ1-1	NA	TGCGCCAGCAGCTTGGGATTTAGGGGGTGGGCGAACACTGAAGCTTTCTTT	CASSLGFRGWANTEAFF